One and the same sample provided the 11 T cell receptor beta chains below, sequenced in a study of shared clonotypes between healthy human individuals. Clones were sequenced by immunoSEQ multiplex PCR, and TCRdb holds only the in-frame ones, with some missing. The repertoire holds around 510,000 clones, with around 80% as singletons. Sequencing was carried out using PBMCs. The origin of the receptors is a woman between 40 and 50 years old in good health. Some clones in this sample may be carry-over from other donors' samples.

The chain carries TRBV5-1 and TRBJ2-1; D may be TRBD2 (6 bases). The CDR3 loop spans 15 amino acids. V shed 0 bases and J shed 5 bases, with 12 bases lying between them. Per the germline V gene, CDR1 is SGHRS and CDR2 is YFSETQ. The CDR3: CASSLGRGEHNEQFF. CDR3 DNA: TGCGCCAGCAGCTTGGGGAGGGGTGAACACAATGAGCAGTTCTTC.

This clone has only one observation. The gene calls are TRBV7-8 and TRBJ2-2; TRBD1 aligns across 8 bases. This CDR3 has 12 amino acids. CDR1 and CDR2 from the germline V gene are SGHVS and FQNEAQ. The V segment lost 6 bases and the J segment 15 bases; nucleotides outside the gene matches: 9. CDR3 loop: CASRRGDRIMFF. The CDR3 DNA reads TGTGCCAGCAGGAGGGGGGACAGGATAATGTTTTTT.

This clone was found many times. The rearrangement uses TRBV10-3 and TRBJ2-3, with TRBD2 matching 10 bases. The J segment lost 4 bases and the V segment lost 8 bases, leaving 9 bases of the junction unmatched. The length of the CDR3 is 15 residues. Germline CDR1 ENHRY, CDR2 SYGVKD. The CDR3 loop reads CAIGTGTSVPDTQYF. For the CDR3, the DNA is TGTGCCATCGGAACCGGGACTAGCGTCCCAGATACGCAGTATTTT.

The V and J genes are TRBV10-2 and TRBJ2-7, with D tentatively TRBD1 (6 bases). V lost 2 bases and J lost 6, with 8 bases in between. Germline CDR1 WSHSY, CDR2 SAAADI. This CDR3 comprises 12 residues. CDR3 loop: CASSEQGTEQYF. DNA of the CDR3: TGCGCCAGCAGTGAGCAGGGGACCGAGCAGTACTTC.

This clone was seen a few times. The J gene is TRBJ2-5, the V gene TRBV2; tentative D call: TRBD1 (5 bases). Per the germline V gene, CDR1 is SNHLY and CDR2 is FYNNEI. The CDR3 covers 15 residues. The germline V and J ends were trimmed by 7 bases and 7 bases, with 22 bases remaining between them. The CDR3 sequence: CASTVQVQVLGTQYF. In DNA, the CDR3 is TGTGCCAGCACCGTACAGGTCCAAGTATTAGGGACCCAGTACTTC.

The chain employs TRBV28 and TRBJ2-3; TRBD1 aligns across 7 bases. The CDR3 extends over 16 amino acids. The germline V gene encodes CDR1 MDHEN and CDR2 SYDVKM. The trim removed 5 bases at V and 6 bases at J, leaving 14 bases unmatched. CDR3: CASSPQGTEQRDTQYF. The CDR3, as DNA: TGTGCCAGCAGTCCCCAAGGGACAGAACAGAGGGATACGCAGTATTTT.

This chain links TRBV19 with TRBJ1-2; weak D call: TRBD1 (6 bases). The germline V and J ends were trimmed by 8 bases and 7 bases, with 14 bases remaining between them. Germline V gene sequence: CDR1 LNHDA, CDR2 SQIVND (reference sequence). The CDR3 runs to 12 residues. The CDR3 here is CASRDRIGGYTF. The DNA for the CDR3 is TGTGCCAGTCGAGACAGGATAGGTGGCTACACCTTC.

This clone appeared a few times. The rearrangement links TRBV6-6 to TRBJ2-5; 12 bases are shared with TRBD2. V gave up 7 bases and J gave up 5 bases; unmatched junction bases: 5. The CDR3 is 14 residues long. The germline CDR1 and CDR2 sequences are MNHNY and SVGAGI (reference sequence). The CDR3 is CASTGLAGGETQYF. CDR3 nucleotides: TGTGCCAGCACCGGCCTAGCGGGAGGGGAGACCCAGTACTTC.

The chain combines TRBV30 with TRBJ2-1, with 9 bases fitting TRBD2. The junction had 5 bases not matched to a gene; V was cut back by 2 bases and J by 6 bases. The CDR3 spans 14 residues. The V gene's germline CDR1 is GTSNPN and CDR2 SVGIG (reference sequence). The CDR3 protein is CAWSIGTSSNEQFF. The CDR3 nucleotides are TGTGCCTGGAGTATAGGGACTAGCAGCAATGAGCAGTTCTTC.

The V call is TRBV2, the J call TRBJ2-7; tentatively, D is TRBD2 (6 bases). The CDR3 spans 13 residues. Trimming pared 11 bases from V and 5 bases from J, leaving 19 bases between. Per germline, CDR1 SNHLY and CDR2 FYNNEI. The CDR3 protein is CASFGDFKDEQYF. In DNA, the CDR3 is TGTGCCTCCTTCGGGGACTTCAAAGACGAGCAGTACTTC.

The chain joins TRBV30 to TRBJ1-6; possible D gene TRBD1, 5 bases. V was shortened by 0 bases and J by 7 bases, with 13 bases between the two germline ends. This CDR3 comprises 15 residues. Per germline, CDR1 GTSNPN and CDR2 SVGIG (reference sequence). The chain's CDR3 is CAWSVRTWGNSPLHF. CDR3 DNA: TGTGCCTGGAGTGTTAGAACATGGGGGAATTCACCCCTCCACTTT.